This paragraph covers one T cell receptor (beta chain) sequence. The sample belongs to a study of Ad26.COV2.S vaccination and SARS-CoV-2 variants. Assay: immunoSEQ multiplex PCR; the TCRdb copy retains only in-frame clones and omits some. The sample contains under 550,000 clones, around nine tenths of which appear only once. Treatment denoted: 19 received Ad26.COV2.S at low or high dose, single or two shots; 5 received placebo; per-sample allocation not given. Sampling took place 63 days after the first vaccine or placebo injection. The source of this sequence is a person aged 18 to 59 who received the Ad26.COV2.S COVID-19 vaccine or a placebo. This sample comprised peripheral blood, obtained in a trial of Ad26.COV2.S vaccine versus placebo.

CDR3 in DNA: TGTGCCAGCAGCTTAGACACTAGCGGGAACCACGAGCAGTACTTC. It specifies CASSLDTSGNHEQYF. This rearrangement joins TRBV7-9 to TRBJ2-7; TRBD2 matches 10 bases. The germline CDR1 and CDR2 sequences are SEHNR and FQNEAQ (reference sequence). Losses at the gene ends were 1 base for V and 5 bases for J; bases not matched to a gene: 5. The CDR3 spans 15 residues.